Sequencing of this T cell receptor (beta chain) was carried out in a study of regulatory T cells. Notes on the study in general: In CD3G deficiency, regulatory T cells had lower Shannon diversity than autologous conventional CD4+ and control regulatory cells. Treg repertoire restriction varied and was strongest in the two most severe patients. Patient Treg samples had roughly tenfold fewer unique productive TRB reads than controls.

A word on this clone: Antigen specificity is unknown.

Every patient with CD3G deficiency had evidence of autoimmunity. The primer mix had 52 TRBV and 13 TRBJ primers. The repertoire was sequenced with immunoSEQ multiplex PCR; TCRdb's copy has only in-frame clones and lacks some. The sample records about 5,700 clones, 80% to 90% being singletons. CDR1 is MNHEY, CDR2 SMNVEV, per germline (reference sequence). CDR3 length: 13 amino acids. Trimming removed 5 bases from V and 4 bases from J, with 11 bases in between. This chain connects TRBV27 to TRBJ2-5; a possible D gene is TRBD1 (6 bases). This TCR was recovered from a person under 30 with CD3G deficiency. Sequencing input: CD4+ Tregs sorted from blood. The CDR3 sequence is CASSHFRGETQYF. CDR3 DNA sequence: TGTGCCAGCAGTCATTTCAGGGGAGAGACCCAGTACTTC.